This is a list of T cell receptor beta chains from one sample in a study of Graves' ophthalmopathy and Graves' hyperthyroidism. MiXCR, applied by TCRdb to the multiplex PCR reads, yields one record per CDR3 protein. Seen here are almost 400,000 distinct CDR3 sequences, approximately 16% observed once, and the top ten hold 1.6%. The sequenced sample consisted of peripheral blood. The receptors were gathered from a woman under 30 with Graves' ophthalmopathy. The CDR3 runs from the conserved cysteine through the conserved F or W. The D gene is left open where the match is weak. Only some rows state a clone size, as once, few, many or a class for expanded clones.

length: 13
V: TRBV12-3/TRBV12-4
D: .
size: many
J: TRBJ1-5
CDR3: CASSSYSNQPQHF
DNA: TGTGCCAGCAGTTCCTATAGCAATCAGCCCCAGCATTTT

length: 16
V: TRBV19
D: .
size: many
J: TRBJ1-5
CDR3: CASSQGNPGSNQPQHF
DNA: TGTGCCAGTAGCCAGGGGAACCCCGGGAGCAATCAGCCCCAGCATTTT

length: 14
V: TRBV5-5
D: .
size: few
J: TRBJ1-5
CDR3: CASSLDGAYQPQHF
DNA: TGTGCCAGCAGCTTGGACGGAGCATACCAGCCCCAGCATTTT

length: 16
V: TRBV6-2/TRBV6-3
D: TRBD1
size: .
J: TRBJ2-7
CDR3: CASSYHMGQGNPEQYF
DNA: TGTGCCAGCAGTTACCATATGGGACAGGGGAATCCCGAGCAGTACTTC

length: 18
V: TRBV4-3
D: TRBD2
size: .
J: TRBJ2-7
CDR3: CASSQVRVAGGPADEQYF
DNA: TGCGCCAGCAGCCAAGTCCGAGTCGCGGGAGGGCCGGCGGACGAGCAGTACTTC

length: 14
V: TRBV30
D: TRBD2
size: many
J: TRBJ2-5
CDR3: CAWTSGGFQETQYF
DNA: TGTGCCTGGACTAGCGGGGGTTTTCAAGAGACCCAGTACTTC

length: 11
V: TRBV20-1
D: .
size: many
J: TRBJ2-1
CDR3: CSASPLNEQFF
DNA: TGCAGTGCTAGTCCTCTCAATGAGCAGTTCTTC

length: 12
V: TRBV29-1
D: .
size: many
J: TRBJ2-7
CDR3: CSVEEAGYEQYF
DNA: TGCAGCGTTGAAGAGGCGGGCTACGAGCAGTACTTC

length: 12
V: TRBV28
D: .
size: .
J: TRBJ1-2
CDR3: CASSPIVGGYTF
DNA: TGTGCCAGCAGTCCGATTGTGGGTGGCTACACCTTC

length: 13
V: TRBV10-3
D: TRBD1
size: many
J: TRBJ1-5
CDR3: CAIGTVNGQPQHF
DNA: TGTGCCATTGGGACAGTCAATGGTCAGCCCCAGCATTTT

length: 15
V: TRBV27
D: TRBD1
size: many
J: TRBJ2-7
CDR3: CATNRLDRGNYEQYF
DNA: TGTGCCACAAATAGATTGGACAGGGGTAACTACGAGCAGTACTTC

length: 14
V: TRBV5-4
D: .
size: many
J: TRBJ2-5
CDR3: CASSPHTGQETQYF
DNA: TGTGCCAGCAGCCCTCATACAGGGCAGGAGACCCAGTACTTC

length: 15
V: TRBV12-3/TRBV12-4
D: .
size: many
J: TRBJ1-6
CDR3: CASSLKNVYNSPLHF
DNA: TGTGCCAGCAGTCTCAAGAATGTTTATAATTCACCCCTCCACTTT

length: 16
V: TRBV5-1
D: .
size: many
J: TRBJ2-7
CDR3: CASSLGLAPSSYEQYF
DNA: TGCGCCAGCAGCCTAGGATTGGCTCCTAGCTCCTACGAGCAGTACTTC

length: 15
V: TRBV7-9
D: .
size: many
J: TRBJ1-3
CDR3: CASSLVPQTGNTIYF
DNA: TGTGCCAGCAGCCTAGTCCCGCAGACTGGAAACACCATATATTTT

length: 16
V: TRBV12-3/TRBV12-4
D: .
size: many
J: TRBJ1-1
CDR3: CASSIREGLWGTEAFF
DNA: TGTGCCAGCAGTATCCGGGAGGGGTTGTGGGGCACTGAAGCTTTCTTT

length: 15
V: TRBV7-2
D: .
size: many
J: TRBJ2-5
CDR3: CASSLGSGFQETQYF
DNA: TGTGCCAGCAGCTTAGGTAGCGGCTTCCAAGAGACCCAGTACTTC

length: 16
V: TRBV7-2
D: TRBD2
size: many
J: TRBJ2-5
CDR3: CASSVTSGGYQETQYF
DNA: TGTGCCAGCAGCGTCACTAGCGGGGGGTACCAAGAGACCCAGTACTTC

length: 11
V: TRBV30
D: .
size: many
J: TRBJ2-7
CDR3: CAGGRPYEQYF
DNA: TGTGCCGGGGGCAGGCCTTACGAGCAGTACTTC

length: 15
V: TRBV12-3/TRBV12-4
D: TRBD1
size: once
J: TRBJ1-3
CDR3: CASSLQGAFGNTIYF
DNA: TGTGCCAGCAGTCTACAGGGGGCGTTTGGAAACACCATATATTTT

length: 15
V: TRBV28
D: .
size: .
J: TRBJ1-2
CDR3: CAIQTTVLLNYGYTF
DNA: TGTGCCATCCAGACGACAGTTCTTCTTAACTATGGCTACACCTTC

length: 11
V: TRBV9
D: .
size: many
J: TRBJ2-1
CDR3: CASSVNNEQFF
DNA: TGTGCCAGCAGCGTAAACAATGAGCAGTTCTTC